Detailed here is one T cell receptor (beta chain). Its matching antigen is unknown. The data originate from a study of shared clonotypes between healthy human individuals. Produced via immunoSEQ multiplex PCR; TCRdb's table is partial and in-frame only. Among fewer than 700,000 clones listed, around 80% were seen once. Donors had no recently reported acute infections or vaccinations and were HIV-negative. The donors, all of them Caucasian adults, lived in Nashville, Tennessee. The study, taken as a whole, reports: Few donors limited the genetic and exposure-history diversity represented.

Per the germline V gene, CDR1 is SGHRS and CDR2 is YFSETQ. V was trimmed by 4 bases and J by 6 bases, leaving 11 bases between them. The CDR3 consists of 13 residues. This clonotype was sampled from a woman in her forties in good health. Some clones in this sample may be carry-over from other donors' samples. Sequenced input: PBMCs. The V and J genes are TRBV5-1 and TRBJ2-1; no firm D call. The CDR3 DNA sequence: TGCGCCAGCAGCCTTAACTTACCCAATGAGCAGTTCTTC. Translated, it gives CASSLNLPNEQFF.